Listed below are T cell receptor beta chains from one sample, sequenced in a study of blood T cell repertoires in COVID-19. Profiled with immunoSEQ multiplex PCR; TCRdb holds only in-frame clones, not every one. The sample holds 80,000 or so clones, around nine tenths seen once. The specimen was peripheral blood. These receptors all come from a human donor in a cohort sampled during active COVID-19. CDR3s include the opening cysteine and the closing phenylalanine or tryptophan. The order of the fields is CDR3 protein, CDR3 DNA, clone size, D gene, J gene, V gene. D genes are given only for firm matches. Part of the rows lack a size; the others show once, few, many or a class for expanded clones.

CDR3: CASSSHISNQPQHF; DNA: TGTGCCAGCAGTTCCCACATAAGTAATCAGCCCCAGCATTTT; size: .; D: .; J: TRBJ1-5; V: TRBV6-5
CDR3: CASKLRFGNTEAFF; DNA: TGTGCCAGCAAGCTCAGGTTTGGGAACACTGAAGCTTTCTTT; size: .; D: .; J: TRBJ1-1; V: TRBV6-5
CDR3: CASSYRTPGNEQFF; DNA: TGTGCCAGCAGTTACCGGACACCGGGCAATGAGCAGTTCTTC; size: .; D: .; J: TRBJ2-1; V: TRBV27
CDR3: CASRPNGGTDTQYF; DNA: TGTGCCAGCAGACCGAACGGGGGCACAGATACGCAGTATTTT; size: .; D: .; J: TRBJ2-3; V: TRBV28
CDR3: CASSLARGPNEKLFF; DNA: TGCGCCAGCAGCCTCGCAAGGGGGCCTAATGAAAAACTGTTTTTT; size: .; D: TRBD1; J: TRBJ1-4; V: TRBV5-1
CDR3: CATSVTTGGAFF; DNA: TGTGCCACCAGCGTAACTACAGGGGGAGCTTTCTTT; size: .; D: TRBD1; J: TRBJ1-1; V: TRBV15
CDR3: CASRKGTGFVEKLFF; DNA: TGTGCCAGCAGGAAGGGGACAGGGTTTGTTGAAAAACTGTTTTTT; size: .; D: TRBD1; J: TRBJ1-4; V: TRBV6-5
CDR3: CAIRPGTGSESYNSPLHF; DNA: TGTGCCATCAGGCCAGGGACAGGGAGCGAGTCCTATAATTCACCCCTCCACTTT; size: .; D: TRBD1; J: TRBJ1-6; V: TRBV10-3
CDR3: CASSDPGRRGYTF; DNA: TGTGCCAGCAGTGACCCAGGGCGGCGGGGCTACACCTTC; size: once; D: .; J: TRBJ1-2; V: TRBV25-1
CDR3: CSASSGQGFDTQYF; DNA: TGCAGTGCTAGTTCGGGACAGGGGTTTGATACGCAGTATTTT; size: .; D: TRBD1; J: TRBJ2-3; V: TRBV20-1
CDR3: CASSLSGNTGELFF; DNA: TGCGCCAGCAGCTTGAGCGGGAACACCGGGGAGCTGTTTTTT; size: medium-sized; D: .; J: TRBJ2-2; V: TRBV5-1
CDR3: CASRPDRTSEAFF; DNA: TGTGCCAGCAGACCTGACAGGACTTCTGAAGCTTTCTTT; size: once; D: .; J: TRBJ1-1; V: TRBV12-3/TRBV12-4
CDR3: CASSYPIVEQYF; DNA: TGTGCCAGCAGTTACCCTATAGTCGAGCAGTACTTC; size: .; D: .; J: TRBJ2-7; V: TRBV6-2/TRBV6-3
CDR3: CASSLPGRANVLTF; DNA: TGTGCCAGCAGTTTGCCAGGGAGGGCCAACGTCCTGACTTTC; size: once; D: .; J: TRBJ2-6; V: TRBV28
CDR3: CASLGSSYNEQFF; DNA: TGTGCCTCCCTGGGCAGCTCCTACAATGAGCAGTTCTTC; size: .; D: .; J: TRBJ2-1; V: TRBV12-3/TRBV12-4
CDR3: CASRRTGNTDTQYF; DNA: TGTGCCAGCAGACGGACAGGGAACACAGATACGCAGTATTTT; size: once; D: TRBD1; J: TRBJ2-3; V: TRBV3-1/TRBV3-2
CDR3: CASSVQGTGNTIYF; DNA: TGTGCCAGCAGCGTACAGGGGACTGGAAACACCATATATTTT; size: .; D: TRBD1; J: TRBJ1-3; V: TRBV7-8
CDR3: CASARGTSVGNEQFF; DNA: TGCGCCAGCGCCCGTGGGACTAGCGTAGGCAATGAGCAGTTCTTC; size: .; D: TRBD2; J: TRBJ2-1; V: TRBV5-1
CDR3: CASSQLSGQGVSPLHF; DNA: TGTGCCAGCAGCCAACTGTCTGGACAGGGGGTTTCACCCCTCCACTTT; size: once; D: TRBD1; J: TRBJ1-6; V: TRBV4-2
CDR3: CASSPSLAGTQETQYF; DNA: TGTGCCAGCAGCCCCAGCCTAGCGGGGACACAAGAGACCCAGTACTTC; size: .; D: TRBD2; J: TRBJ2-5; V: TRBV7-6
CDR3: CASSSHPPESSGNTIYF; DNA: TGTGCCAGCAGCTCTCACCCCCCGGAGAGCTCTGGAAACACCATATATTTT; size: .; D: .; J: TRBJ1-3; V: TRBV4-2
CDR3: CASSMDSGETQYF; DNA: TGTGCCAGCAGTATGGACAGCGGAGAGACCCAGTACTTC; size: .; D: .; J: TRBJ2-5; V: TRBV5-4
CDR3: CATSRPGGDDTIYF; DNA: TGTGCCACCAGCAGGCCAGGGGGCGACGACACCATATATTTT; size: few; D: TRBD1; J: TRBJ1-3; V: TRBV15
CDR3: CATTPGVGELFF; DNA: TGTGCCACGACTCCGGGGGTGGGGGAGCTGTTTTTT; size: .; D: .; J: TRBJ2-2; V: TRBV2
CDR3: CASSLPGSETQYF; DNA: TGCGCCAGCAGCTTGCCCGGTAGCGAGACCCAGTACTTC; size: once; D: .; J: TRBJ2-5; V: TRBV5-1
CDR3: CASSENYRGKPGYTF; DNA: TGTGCCAGCAGTGAGAACTACAGGGGAAAACCTGGCTACACCTTC; size: .; D: TRBD1; J: TRBJ1-2; V: TRBV25-1
CDR3: CASSSAGTTDTQYF; DNA: TGCGCCAGCAGCTCTGCGGGGACCACAGATACGCAGTATTTT; size: few; D: .; J: TRBJ2-3; V: TRBV5-1
CDR3: CATSDRNRVGNEQFF; DNA: TGTGCCACCAGTGATCGAAACAGGGTCGGCAATGAGCAGTTCTTC; size: .; D: .; J: TRBJ2-1; V: TRBV24-1
CDR3: CSVAYGGVDQPQHF; DNA: TGCAGCGTTGCTTATGGCGGAGTAGATCAGCCCCAGCATTTT; size: .; D: .; J: TRBJ1-5; V: TRBV29-1
CDR3: CASSPGLAGGREAQYF; DNA: TGTGCCAGCAGTCCTGGACTAGCGGGAGGGAGAGAGGCCCAGTACTTC; size: .; D: TRBD2; J: TRBJ2-5; V: TRBV28
CDR3: CSVLRDPIQYF; DNA: TGCAGCGTTCTGCGGGACCCGATTCAGTACTTC; size: .; D: .; J: TRBJ2-4; V: TRBV29-1
CDR3: CASSPLKGPGELFF; DNA: TGTGCCAGCAGTCCACTAAAGGGGCCCGGGGAGCTGTTTTTT; size: .; D: .; J: TRBJ2-2; V: TRBV6-5
CDR3: CASSRGSGLDYGYTF; DNA: TGTGCCAGCAGCCGGGGGTCGGGGCTCGACTATGGCTACACCTTC; size: .; D: .; J: TRBJ1-2; V: TRBV5-4
CDR3: CASSQPPQRGGADTQYF; DNA: TGTGCCAGCAGCCAACCTCCCCAGCGGGGGGGCGCAGATACGCAGTATTTT; size: few; D: TRBD2; J: TRBJ2-3; V: TRBV4-2
CDR3: CASGLALAGVYEQYF; DNA: TGTGCTAGTGGTTTGGCACTAGCGGGGGTCTACGAGCAGTACTTC; size: .; D: TRBD2; J: TRBJ2-7; V: TRBV12-5
CDR3: CATAPTGGVGELFF; DNA: TGTGCCACAGCCCCGACAGGGGGGGTGGGGGAGCTGTTTTTT; size: .; D: TRBD1; J: TRBJ2-2; V: TRBV2
CDR3: CASSSQQGSEAFF; DNA: TGTGCCAGCAGCTCGCAACAGGGCTCTGAAGCTTTCTTT; size: .; D: .; J: TRBJ1-1; V: TRBV7-3
CDR3: CATRHEGQAVGGYTF; DNA: TGTGCCACTCGACACGAGGGACAGGCGGTCGGAGGCTACACCTTC; size: .; D: TRBD1; J: TRBJ1-2; V: TRBV19
CDR3: CASSSGTGAPGVYSPLHF; DNA: TGCGCCAGCAGCTCCGGGACAGGGGCTCCTGGGGTGTATTCACCCCTCCACTTT; size: .; D: TRBD1; J: TRBJ1-6; V: TRBV5-1
CDR3: CATSHPGGLTFCEQYF; DNA: TGTGCCACCAGCCACCCCGGGGGACTAACGTTCTGTGAGCAGTACTTC; size: once; D: TRBD2; J: TRBJ2-7; V: TRBV24-1
CDR3: CASSPRGPGTDTQYF; DNA: TGTGCCAGCAGTCCTCGAGGTCCGGGCACAGATACGCAGTATTTT; size: few; D: .; J: TRBJ2-3; V: TRBV27
CDR3: CASSVGSQGFEEQYF; DNA: TGTGCCAGCAGCGTAGGTTCACAGGGGTTTGAAGAGCAGTACTTC; size: .; D: TRBD1; J: TRBJ2-7; V: TRBV9
CDR3: CASSREGETQYF; DNA: TGTGCCAGCTCACGGGAGGGGGAGACCCAGTACTTC; size: .; D: TRBD2; J: TRBJ2-5; V: TRBV7-9
CDR3: CASSLAPYNEQFF; DNA: TGCGCCAGCAGCTTGGCCCCTTACAATGAGCAGTTCTTC; size: .; D: .; J: TRBJ2-1; V: TRBV5-1
CDR3: CAISGQSGGTSGEQFF; DNA: TGTGCCATCAGTGGTCAAAGCGGGGGGACCTCCGGGGAGCAGTTCTTC; size: .; D: TRBD2; J: TRBJ2-1; V: TRBV10-3
CDR3: CASSLGLVAGRNSSYNEQFF; DNA: TGTGCCAGCAGCTTGGGTTTGGTAGCGGGGCGGAATAGCTCCTACAATGAGCAGTTCTTC; size: few; D: .; J: TRBJ2-1; V: TRBV21-1
CDR3: CASREGVANTQYF; DNA: TGTGCCAGCAGGGAAGGGGTAGCTAATACGCAGTATTTT; size: once; D: .; J: TRBJ2-3; V: TRBV6-1
CDR3: CASSLSFGQGYEQFF; DNA: TGTGCCAGCAGCTTATCGTTTGGACAGGGCTATGAGCAGTTCTTC; size: .; D: TRBD1; J: TRBJ2-1; V: TRBV7-2
CDR3: CSASRSENEQFF; DNA: TGCAGTGCTAGTCGGAGCGAAAATGAGCAGTTCTTC; size: .; D: .; J: TRBJ2-1; V: TRBV20-1
CDR3: CASSPGTGNYNEQFF; DNA: TGTGCCAGCAGCCCAGGCACAGGGAACTACAATGAGCAGTTCTTC; size: .; D: .; J: TRBJ2-1; V: TRBV7-8
CDR3: CASSDNSLSYEQYF; DNA: TGTGCCAGCAGTGACAACTCGCTCTCCTACGAGCAGTACTTC; size: once; D: .; J: TRBJ2-7; V: TRBV28